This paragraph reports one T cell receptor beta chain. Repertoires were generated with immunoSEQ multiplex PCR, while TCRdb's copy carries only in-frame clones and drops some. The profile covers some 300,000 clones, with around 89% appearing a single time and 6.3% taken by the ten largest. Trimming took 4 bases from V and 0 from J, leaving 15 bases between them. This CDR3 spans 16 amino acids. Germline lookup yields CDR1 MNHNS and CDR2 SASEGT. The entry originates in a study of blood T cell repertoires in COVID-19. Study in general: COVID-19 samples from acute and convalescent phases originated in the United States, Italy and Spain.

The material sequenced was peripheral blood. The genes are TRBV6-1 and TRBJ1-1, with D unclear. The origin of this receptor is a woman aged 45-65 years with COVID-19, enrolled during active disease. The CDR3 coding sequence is TGTGCCAGCAGTGGGCCCCTGACACCTTTGAACACTGAAGCTTTCTTT. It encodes CASSGPLTPLNTEAFF.